This T cell receptor beta chain is from a study of shared T cell receptors in the human thymus. Some clones are missing from TCRdb's copy, which holds only in-frame ones; the method was immunoSEQ multiplex PCR. The table records roughly 660,000 clones, approximately 90% of them present only once. The CDR3 spans 14 residues. V dropped 5 bases and J dropped 8; count of bases not matched to a gene: 8. The V gene's germline CDR1 is LNHDA and CDR2 SQIVND (reference sequence). This same sample was also taken into another study, of human thymus T cells.

The sample comprised thymocytes. V gene TRBV19 combines with J gene TRBJ1-4, with 7 bases fitting TRBD1. This sequence originates from a boy younger than two with a congenital heart defect. CDR3 nucleotides: TGTGCCAGTAGTGTGACAGGGAAGGGCGAAAAACTGTTTTTT. This encodes CASSVTGKGEKLFF.